This T cell receptor beta chain was profiled in a study of beta chain features in type 1 diabetes. Broader study findings: There was no resolution here of whether HLA type influences TCRB rearrangement.

The isolated RNA, all of it, was reverse transcribed, so expressed TCRB transcripts were what got sequenced. Sequencing used immunoSEQ multiplex PCR; TCRdb keeps in-frame clones, though not all of them. Of 200,000 to 250,000 clones in the sample, 9.6% are singletons; the top ten hold under 0.045%. This clone was seen a handful of times. As yet, its antigen is unknown. Germline CDR1 LNHNV, CDR2 YYDKDF (reference sequence). The junction had 3 bases not matched to a gene; V was cut back by 0 bases and J by 3 bases. CDR3 length: 16 residues. The origin of this receptor is a woman aged 18-30 years in good health. The V and J genes are TRBV15 and TRBJ2-2; 8 bases fit TRBD1. Sample: naive CD4+ T cells from blood. The CDR3 reads CATSRDVTGDTGELFF. The CDR3 DNA is TGTGCCACCAGCAGAGATGTGACAGGGGACACCGGGGAGCTGTTTTTT.